Below, 25 T cell receptor beta chains from the same sample are listed, as sequenced in a study of cytomegalovirus exposure and HLA in healthy donors. 60 Vbeta and 13 Jbeta primers were used in PCR. TCRdb's table, derived via immunoSEQ multiplex PCR, lists solely in-frame clones and lacks some. The sample includes around 100,000 clones, about 80% of them seen just once. The sample comprised PBMCs. Every receptor here comes from a female donor in good health and CMV-seropositive.

CDR3 nucleotide sequence: TGCAGCGTTGAGCGCCAGGCTCTAACTAATGAAAAACTGTTTTTT. Translating it yields CSVERQALTNEKLFF. The rearrangement links TRBV29-1 to TRBJ1-4; D is undetermined. There are 15 residues in the CDR3. Trimming removed 3 bases at V and 1 base at J, with 12 bases between. CDR1 is SQVTM and CDR2 is ANQGSEA in the germline V gene.

The genes are TRBV5-4 and TRBJ2-5, with 11 bases lining up with TRBD2. With 2 bases clipped from V and 4 bases from J, the junction kept 7 bases outside the gene matches. Germline V gene data show CDR1 as SGHNT and CDR2 as YYREEE (reference sequence). There are 16 residues in the CDR3. The CDR3 DNA follows: TGTGCCAGCAGCTTACTTAGCGGGGGGGCTGGAGAGACCCAGTACTTC. Its translation: CASSLLSGGAGETQYF.

The chain's CDR3 is CASSYVARGTDTQYF. CDR3 in DNA: TGTGCCAGCAGTTACGTAGCCAGGGGCACAGATACGCAGTATTTT. The chain has TRBV6-5 and TRBJ2-3; maybe TRBD1 (5 bases). Germline V CDR1 and CDR2: MNHEY, SVGAGI. V lost 2 bases and J 1 base, leaving 10 bases between the germline ends. This CDR3 contains 15 residues.

This clone was seen a single time. The rearrangement links TRBV5-4 to TRBJ2-7, with 10 bases that match TRBD2. CDR3 length: 16 residues. Germline loops: CDR1 SGHNT, CDR2 YYREEE (reference sequence). Trimming took 0 bases from V and 1 from J; bases not matched to a gene: 4. Here the CDR3 reads CASSLGASGSSYEQYF. DNA of the CDR3: TGTGCCAGCAGCTTGGGGGCTAGCGGGAGTTCCTACGAGCAGTACTTC.

This chain uses TRBV5-1 with TRBJ1-3, with 7 nucleotides matching TRBD1. Trimming cost V 3 bases and J 4 bases; bases outside gene matches: 7. CDR3 size: 15 residues. The germline CDR1 and CDR2 sequences are SGHRS and YFSETQ. In DNA form, the CDR3 reads TGCGCCAGCAGCTCGGACAGGATCGACGGAAACACCATATATTTT. Translated, it gives CASSSDRIDGNTIYF.

The rearrangement uses TRBV29-1 and TRBJ2-3; D call uncertain. The CDR3 loop spans 12 amino acids. Germline CDR1 and CDR2: SQVTM and ANQGSEA. V shed 7 bases and J shed 0 bases, with 8 bases lying between them. The CDR3 loop reads CSAALSTDTQYF. The CDR3 coding sequence is TGCAGCGCCGCGCTTAGCACAGATACGCAGTATTTT.

This clone was counted a single time. The chain links TRBV28 to TRBJ2-1; 7 nucleotides agree with TRBD2. CDR3 size: 15 residues. Germline lookup yields CDR1 MDHEN and CDR2 SYDVKM. The V segment lost 10 bases and the J segment 5 bases; nucleotides outside the gene matches: 14. The CDR3, as DNA: TGTGCCACCCTAGGTCTAGCGGACCCTGACAATGAGCAGTTCTTC. Protein product: CATLGLADPDNEQFF.

Turning to this clone: The same CDR3 also results from other DNA sequences found in this sample. This chain connects TRBV5-1 to TRBJ2-7; TRBD2 matches 13 bases. The V gene end was trimmed by 1 base and the J gene end by 4 bases; junction bases not matched to a gene: 2. Germline CDR1 reads SGHRS; CDR2 reads YFSETQ. The length of the CDR3 is 15 residues. CDR3 sequence: CASSLRTSGSYEQYF. The CDR3 DNA follows: TGCGCCAGCAGCTTGCGGACTAGCGGGAGTTACGAGCAGTACTTC.

The chain employs TRBV5-1 and TRBJ2-3; the D is unclear. The length of the CDR3 is 18 residues. Germline V CDR1 and CDR2: SGHRS, YFSETQ. V was cut by 0 bases and J by 0 bases, with 17 bases left in between. The CDR3 DNA sequence: TGCGCCAGCAGCTTGGCCCCGGTTAGTTTGTTTAGCACAGATACGCAGTATTTT. Protein: CASSLAPVSLFSTDTQYF.

This clone was detected only once. This rearrangement joins TRBV30 to TRBJ2-1; 16 positions match TRBD2. Losses at the gene ends were 2 bases for V and 8 bases for J; bases not matched to a gene: 6. The germline V gene encodes CDR1 GTSNPN and CDR2 SVGIG (reference sequence). The CDR3 totals 16 residues. Here the CDR3 reads CAWSPGLAGGLDEQFF. CDR3 nucleotide sequence: TGTGCCTGGAGTCCGGGACTAGCGGGAGGGCTTGATGAGCAGTTCTTC.

V gene TRBV12-2 combines with J gene TRBJ1-1; the D call of TRBD1 is as the table states it, not checked on the DNA. TRBV12-2 is a pseudogene locus. The CDR3 contains 17 residues. The CDR3 region has the DNA TGTGCAAGTCGCCCAAGAGGGAGGACAGGGGAGAACACTGAAGCTTTCTTT. It encodes CASRPRGRTGENTEAFF.

This clone has just one count. The chain joins TRBV2 to TRBJ2-7, with TRBD1 as a possible D gene (6 bases). V gave up 6 bases and J gave up 0 bases, with 21 bases separating them. Germline CDR1 SNHLY, CDR2 FYNNEI. The CDR3 has 17 amino acids. The CDR3 nucleotides are TGTGCCAGCAGGAGTGTACAGGGTAGGTTAAGCTCCTACGAGCAGTACTTC. This codes for CASRSVQGRLSSYEQYF.

The chain is built from TRBV19 and TRBJ2-1; 9 positions match TRBD2. CDR1 is LNHDA and CDR2 is SQIVND in the germline V gene (reference sequence). Unmatched junction bases numbered 4, after V lost 1 base and J lost 9 bases. There are 14 residues in the CDR3. CDR3 protein: CASSIVAGVGEQFF. The CDR3 DNA is TGTGCCAGTAGTATAGTAGCGGGAGTGGGTGAGCAGTTCTTC. The variable domain in full, completed from reference TRBV19 and TRBJ2-1, reads DGGITQSPKYLFRKEGQNVTLSCEQNLNHDAMYWYRQDPGQGLRLIYYSQIVNDFQKGDIAEGYSVSREKKESFPLTVTSAQKNPTAFYLCASSIVAGVGEQFFGPGTRLTVL.

The chain links TRBV5-1 to TRBJ2-7; 10 bases match TRBD2. The germline V gene has CDR1 SGHRS and CDR2 YFSETQ. This CDR3 spans 15 amino acids. Trimming at V came to 0 bases and at J to 5 bases, leaving 5 bases not matched to a gene. CDR3 nucleotides: TGCGCCAGCAGCTTGGGGGCTAGCGGGAGCCACGAGCAGTACTTC. Its translation is CASSLGASGSHEQYF.

The CDR3 bases are TGTGCCTGGAGTGCAGGGGAACAGGGGAGGACTGAAGCTTTCTTT. Its protein is CAWSAGEQGRTEAFF. The genes are TRBV30 and TRBJ1-1, with 7 bases fitting TRBD1. The CDR3 has 15 residues. Trimming took 1 base from V and 5 from J; bases not matched to a gene: 10. CDR1 GTSNPN and CDR2 SVGIG come from the germline V gene (reference sequence).

This clone was observed a handful of times. V usage is TRBV5-1 and J usage is TRBJ1-1; 10 bases agree with TRBD1. The V gene end was trimmed by 5 bases and the J gene end by 0 bases; junction bases not matched to a gene: 7. In germline, CDR1 is SGHRS, CDR2 YFSETQ. The CDR3 length is 16 residues. CDR3 DNA: TGCGCCAGCAGTTCCGGGACAGGGGTCATGAACACTGAAGCTTTCTTT. It specifies CASSSGTGVMNTEAFF.

The V call is TRBV28, the J call TRBJ1-2; TRBD1 agrees at 8 bases. Per the germline V gene, CDR1 is MDHEN and CDR2 is SYDVKM. This CDR3 has 15 residues. V lost 3 bases to trimming and J lost 3 bases; unmatched junction nucleotides: 6. As DNA, the CDR3 is TGTGCCAGCAGTTTCGCGGACAGGGCTCACTATGGCTACACCTTC. Its translation: CASSFADRAHYGYTF.

This chain joins TRBV6-5 and TRBJ1-1; TRBD1 might be the D (5 bases). This CDR3 spans 14 amino acids. The germline V gene has CDR1 MNHEY and CDR2 SVGAGI. V lost 4 bases and J 1 base, leaving 10 bases between the germline ends. CDR3 residues: CASSLQDRNTEAFF. The CDR3 DNA reads TGTGCCAGCAGTTTGCAAGACAGGAACACTGAAGCTTTCTTT.

This clone showed up just once. The V call is TRBV10-2, the J call TRBJ2-1; TRBD2 matches at 8 bases. With 10 bases clipped from V and 9 bases from J, the junction kept 17 bases outside the gene matches. Germline CDR1 WSHSY, CDR2 SAAADI. The CDR3 extends over 15 amino acids. The CDR3 loop is CATAPLADRMAEQFF. The CDR3 DNA follows: TGCGCCACCGCCCCACTAGCGGACCGGATGGCTGAGCAGTTCTTC.

The chain is built from TRBV10-3 and TRBJ2-1; 8 nucleotides line up with TRBD1. The CDR3 length is 17 residues. Germline-derived CDR1 and CDR2 are ENHRY and SYGVKD. V lost 9 bases, J lost 9 bases, and 22 bases stayed unmatched. The DNA for the CDR3 is TGTGCCATACATCCAAGTTCCGGGACGACAGGGGTCAGTGAGCAGTTCTTC. Translated: CAIHPSSGTTGVSEQFF.

A single count supports this clone. CDR3 nucleotide sequence: TGTGCCAGCATCAGGGATACCCCCAATCAGCCCCAGCATTTT. It translates to CASIRDTPNQPQHF. This chain joins TRBV6-6 and TRBJ1-5, with a weak D call TRBD1 (5 bases). The CDR3 is made up of 14 amino acids. The germline V and J ends were trimmed by 7 bases and 3 bases, with 13 bases remaining between them. The V gene's germline CDR1 is MNHNY and CDR2 SVGAGI (reference sequence).

The V gene is TRBV5-1, the J gene TRBJ2-7; 12 bases match TRBD2. Looked up from germline, CDR1 is SGHRS and CDR2 is YFSETQ. CDR3 length: 17 amino acids. V gave up 8 bases and J gave up 0 bases; unmatched junction bases: 12. CDR3: CARLAGGPPRSSYEQYF. Written as DNA, the CDR3 is TGCGCCAGACTAGCGGGAGGTCCCCCAAGGAGCTCCTACGAGCAGTACTTC.

The chain couples TRBV10-3 to TRBJ2-2; possible D gene TRBD1, 5 bases. The CDR3 consists of 15 residues. V dropped 7 bases and J dropped 0 bases, with 12 bases sitting between them. CDR1 and CDR2 from the germline V gene are ENHRY and SYGVKD. This chain's CDR3 is CAITQGATNTGELFF. The DNA for the CDR3 is TGTGCCATCACCCAAGGGGCTACGAACACCGGGGAGCTGTTTTTT.

This clone was detected once. V and J are TRBV4-1 and TRBJ1-5; D remains unclear. Trimming pared 0 bases from V and 0 bases from J, leaving 12 bases between. Germline V gives CDR1 MGHRA, CDR2 YSYEKL. This CDR3 contains 17 residues. The CDR3 region is CASSQDWLEYSNQPQHF. For the CDR3, the DNA is TGCGCCAGCAGCCAAGATTGGCTGGAGTATAGCAATCAGCCCCAGCATTTT.

This clone showed up just once. V is TRBV11-2 and J is TRBJ2-7, with D possibly matching TRBD1 (5 bases). The CDR3 is 15 amino acids. CDR1 is SGHAT, CDR2 FQNNGV, per germline. V was shortened by 1 base and J by 2 bases, with 12 bases between the two germline ends. The CDR3: CASSLGAGITYEQYF. The CDR3 DNA reads as TGTGCCAGCAGCTTAGGTGCAGGGATCACCTACGAGCAGTACTTC.